The 15 T cell receptor beta chains listed next were all sequenced from one sample in a study of a mutant IDH1 vaccine in newly diagnosed glioma. The assay was immunoSEQ multiplex PCR, and TCRdb's table has in-frame clones only and misses some. The data show around 24,000 clones, less than 80% seen once. No cognate antigen is known for these TCRs. Sample time point: week 11, during vaccination. Every single dose of the vaccine, 300 ug of mutant IDH1 20-mer peptide, came with topical imiquimod. Sequenced material: PBMCs, taken from a glioma patient whose treatment included an IDH1 peptide vaccine. The receptors were sampled from a middle-aged man with glioma.

A few counts support this clone. This chain uses TRBV28 with TRBJ1-4; D possibly corresponds to TRBD1 (6 bases). CDR1 is MDHEN, CDR2 SYDVKM, per germline. The CDR3 totals 16 residues. Trimming cost V 3 bases and J 7 bases, with 18 bases left between them. The CDR3 loop is CASSFSPGAGFEKLFF. The DNA of the CDR3 is TGTGCCAGCAGTTTTTCTCCGGGGGCGGGTTTTGAAAAACTGTTTTTT.

V and J are TRBV5-1 and TRBJ2-6; no reliable D call. CDR1 is SGHRS, CDR2 YFSETQ, per germline. Between the trimmed V and J ends, which lost 0 bases and 0 bases, there was a span of 4 bases. CDR3 length equals 15 residues. CDR3 DNA: TGCGCCAGCAGCTTGGCCGACTCTGGGGCCAACGTCCTGACTTTC. This sequence encodes CASSLADSGANVLTF.

The chain is built from TRBV6-1 and TRBJ2-5; D call uncertain. Germline assignment: CDR1 MNHNS and CDR2 SASEGT. This CDR3 contains 12 residues. The V gene lost 5 bases and the J gene lost 2 bases, with 6 bases spanning the gap. DNA for the CDR3: TGTGCCAGCAGTTTACGTCAAGAGACCCAGTACTTC. Amino acid sequence: CASSLRQETQYF.

This clone came up once. The chain joins TRBV5-1 to TRBJ1-3; the D is unclear. Germline V gene lookup returns CDR1 SGHRS and CDR2 YFSETQ. Trimming removed 0 bases from V and 0 bases from J, with 10 bases in between. This CDR3 has 16 amino acids. The CDR3 bases are TGCGCCAGCAGCTTGGACAGCTCCAGCTCTGGAAACACCATATATTTT. Translated, it gives CASSLDSSSSGNTIYF.

This sequence joins TRBV4-1 and TRBJ2-4; TRBD2 matches 9 bases. The CDR3 consists of 17 residues. Germline V gene sequence: CDR1 MGHRA, CDR2 YSYEKL. V gave up 0 bases and J gave up 1 base; unmatched junction bases: 4. CDR3 nucleotide sequence: TGCGCCAGCAGCCAAGAGGGACTAGCTTTCGCCAAAAACATTCAGTACTTC. It yields the protein CASSQEGLAFAKNIQYF.

The chain couples TRBV6-6 to TRBJ2-3; TRBD1 matches at 7 bases. The CDR3 extends over 14 amino acids. Germline V gene lookup returns CDR1 MNHNY and CDR2 SVGAGI (reference sequence). Trimming cost V 6 bases and J 2 bases; bases outside gene matches: 5. In nucleotides, the CDR3 is TGTGCCAGCAGGGACAGGCAACACACAGATACGCAGTATTTT. It specifies CASRDRQHTDTQYF.

The V call is TRBV6-4, the J call TRBJ2-7, with TRBD1 matching 8 bases. Germline V gives CDR1 MRHNA, CDR2 SNTAGT. V shed 6 bases and J 0 bases; nucleotides not matched to a gene: 4. This CDR3 has 14 amino acids. CDR3 region: CASRQGDCSYEQYF. For the CDR3, the DNA is TGTGCCAGCAGACAGGGGGATTGCTCCTACGAGCAGTACTTC.

The V call is TRBV5-6, the J call TRBJ1-1; D possibly corresponds to TRBD1 (5 bases). Germline V gives CDR1 SGHDT, CDR2 YYEEEE. The CDR3 length is 14 residues. The V gene lost 1 base and the J gene lost 8 bases, with 15 bases spanning the gap. As DNA, the CDR3 is TGTGCCAGCAGCTTGTGGGGCTATAAAGGAGAAGCTTTCTTT. Protein: CASSLWGYKGEAFF.

J is TRBJ2-7 and V is TRBV6-1, with D possibly TRBD2 on 6 matching bases. Trimming left V 2 bases short and J 7 bases short, with 24 bases between. Per the germline V gene, CDR1 is MNHNS and CDR2 is SASEGT. The CDR3 is 17 residues long. The CDR3 DNA is TGTGCCAGCAGTGAACCCTGGGGCGCGGAGGGTTTCGGGGAGCAGTACGTC. Its translation: CASSEPWGAEGFGEQYV.

This clone was seen only once. Here the CDR3 reads CASIPQGTANEKLFF. CDR3 sequence (DNA): TGTGCCAGCATCCCACAGGGTACAGCTAATGAAAAACTGTTTTTT. This chain joins TRBV27 and TRBJ1-4; a weak D match, TRBD1 (6 bases). V lost 7 bases and J lost 3, with 15 bases in between. CDR1 MNHEY and CDR2 SMNVEV come from the germline V gene (reference sequence). The CDR3 length is 15 residues.

The CDR3 DNA is TGCGCCAGCAGTGAGCCCGGACAGGGGGCGGGAGCTTTCTTT. Amino acids: CASSEPGQGAGAFF. The rearrangement uses TRBV10-1 and TRBJ1-1, with 11 bases that match TRBD1. The CDR3 is 14 residues long. Germline assignment: CDR1 WNHNN and CDR2 SYGVQD (reference sequence). J was trimmed by 10 bases and V by 2 bases; bases with no gene match: 6.

The CDR3 reads CAWTLSGRASDTQYF. The CDR3 DNA sequence: TGTGCCTGGACCCTTAGCGGGAGGGCATCAGATACGCAGTATTTT. This chain links TRBV30 with TRBJ2-3, with 11 bases that match TRBD2. CDR3 length: 15 residues. The germline gives CDR1 GTSNPN, CDR2 SVGIG (reference sequence). V lost 4 bases to trimming and J lost 4 bases; unmatched junction nucleotides: 7.

This clone was found a few times. The V call is TRBV7-7, the J call TRBJ1-5; 7 bases align to TRBD1. Germline assignment: CDR1 SSHAT and CDR2 FNYEAQ (reference sequence). The ends lost 5 bases at V and 7 bases at J; junction bases unmatched: 14. This CDR3 contains 16 residues. The CDR3 nucleotides are TGTGCCAGCAGCCCCCGACAGGGAAAAAGGAAACAGCCCCAGCATTTT. Residues: CASSPRQGKRKQPQHF.

The V gene is TRBV7-9, the J gene TRBJ2-1; D might be TRBD2 (5 bases). The CDR3 covers 11 residues. V lost 2 bases and J 9 bases, leaving 5 bases between the germline ends. CDR1 and CDR2 from the germline V gene are SEHNR and FQNEAQ (reference sequence). In nucleotides, the CDR3 is TGTGCCAGCAGCTTACTAGCTGAGCAGTTCTTC. Protein: CASSLLAEQFF.

The chain joins TRBV7-2 to TRBJ2-1, with 10 bases that match TRBD1. V was clipped by 5 bases and J by 7 bases; unmatched bases: 8. Germline V gene sequence: CDR1 SGHTA, CDR2 FQGNSA. The CDR3 loop spans 15 amino acids. The CDR3 region is CASSPGQGELNEQFF. CDR3 nucleotides: TGTGCCAGCAGCCCTGGACAGGGGGAATTAAATGAGCAGTTCTTC.